This T cell receptor beta chain was identified in a study of CD8 T cells in ankylosing spondylitis. Concerning this clonotype: What it binds is unknown.

Study outcomes and limitations: Prior literature has documented some motif variants in synovial fluid and blood from reactive arthritis. Disease-linked clones were CD8+ and relatively rare in peripheral blood. In ankylosing spondylitis blood, a motif of roughly eight highly homologous TCR beta variants appeared characteristic.

TCRdb reprocessed the 5' RACE reads with MiXCR, giving one entry per CDR3 protein. Here the sample spans around 180,000 distinct CDR3 sequences, roughly 13% being singletons. The CDR3 runs to 17 residues. Trimming left V 3 bases short and J 2 bases short, with 20 bases between. Germline loops: CDR1 SGHRS, CDR2 YFSETQ. Sequenced material: blood, either unsorted or a sorted T cell fraction (not recorded which). This chain links TRBV5-1 with TRBJ1-1, with D possibly TRBD1 on 5 matching bases. The clonotype was recovered from a female donor with ankylosing spondylitis or in good health (not recorded which). The CDR3 here is CASSSEGRAGGNTEAFF. CDR3 in DNA: TGCGCCAGCAGCTCGGAGGGCAGGGCAGGTGGAAACACTGAAGCTTTCTTT.